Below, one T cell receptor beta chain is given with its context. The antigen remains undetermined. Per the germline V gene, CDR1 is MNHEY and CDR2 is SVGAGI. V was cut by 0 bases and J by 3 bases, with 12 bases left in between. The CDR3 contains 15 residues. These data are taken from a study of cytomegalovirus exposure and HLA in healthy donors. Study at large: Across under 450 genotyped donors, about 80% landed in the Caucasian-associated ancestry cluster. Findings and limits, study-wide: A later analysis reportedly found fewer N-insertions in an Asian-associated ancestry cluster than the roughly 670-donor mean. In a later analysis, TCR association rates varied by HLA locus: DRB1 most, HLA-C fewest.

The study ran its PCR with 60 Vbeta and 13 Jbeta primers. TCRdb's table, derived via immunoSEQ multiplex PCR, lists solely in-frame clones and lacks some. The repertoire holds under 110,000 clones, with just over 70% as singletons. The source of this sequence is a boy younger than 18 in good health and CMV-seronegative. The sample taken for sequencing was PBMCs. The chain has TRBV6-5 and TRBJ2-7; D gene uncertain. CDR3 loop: CASSYSSSLDYEQYF. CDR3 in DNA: TGTGCCAGCAGTTACTCGTCATCCTTAGACTACGAGCAGTACTTC.